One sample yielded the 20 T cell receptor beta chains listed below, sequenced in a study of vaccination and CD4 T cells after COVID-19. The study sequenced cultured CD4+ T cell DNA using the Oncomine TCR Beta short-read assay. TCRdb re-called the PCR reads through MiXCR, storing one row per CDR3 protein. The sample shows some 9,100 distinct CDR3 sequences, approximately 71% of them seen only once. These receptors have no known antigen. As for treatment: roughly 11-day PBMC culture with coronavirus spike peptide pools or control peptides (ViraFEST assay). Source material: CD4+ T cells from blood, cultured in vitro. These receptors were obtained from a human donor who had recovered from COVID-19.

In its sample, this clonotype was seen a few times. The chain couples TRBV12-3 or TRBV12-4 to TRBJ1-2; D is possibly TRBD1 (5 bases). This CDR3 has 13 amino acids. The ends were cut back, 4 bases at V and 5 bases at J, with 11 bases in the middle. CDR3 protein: CASSSDIAYGYTF. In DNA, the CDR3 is TGTGCCAGCAGTTCGGACATAGCATATGGCTACACCTTC.

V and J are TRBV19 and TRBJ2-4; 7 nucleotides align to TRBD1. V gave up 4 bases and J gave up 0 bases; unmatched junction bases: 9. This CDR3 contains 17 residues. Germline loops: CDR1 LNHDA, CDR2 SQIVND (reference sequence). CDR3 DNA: TGTGCCAGTAGTAAACCGTTGGGACAGCTAGCCAAAAACATTCAGTACTTC. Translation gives CASSKPLGQLAKNIQYF.

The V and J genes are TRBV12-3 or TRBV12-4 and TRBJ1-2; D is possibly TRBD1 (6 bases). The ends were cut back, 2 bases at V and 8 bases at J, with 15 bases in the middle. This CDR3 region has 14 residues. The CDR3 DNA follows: TGTGCCAGCAGTTTATCCCAGGGGAGCGGCGGCTACACCTTC. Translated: CASSLSQGSGGYTF.

The CDR3 nucleotides are TGTGCCAGCAGCGCCCGCCTGGGAGGCTTCAGCTCCTACGAGCAGTACTTC. Translated: CASSARLGGFSSYEQYF. The V gene is TRBV5-5, the J gene TRBJ2-7; maybe TRBD2 (6 bases). Deletions cut 4 bases from V and 0 bases from J, with 20 bases between. The CDR3 length is 17 residues. In germline, CDR1 is SGHKS, CDR2 YYEKEE (reference sequence).

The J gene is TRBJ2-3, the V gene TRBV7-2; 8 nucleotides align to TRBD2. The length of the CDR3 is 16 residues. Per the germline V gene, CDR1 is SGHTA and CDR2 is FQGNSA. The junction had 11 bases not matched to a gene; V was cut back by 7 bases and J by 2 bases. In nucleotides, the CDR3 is TGTGCCAGCAAGTGGGTGAGCGGGGGCATCACAGATACGCAGTATTTT. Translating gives CASKWVSGGITDTQYF.

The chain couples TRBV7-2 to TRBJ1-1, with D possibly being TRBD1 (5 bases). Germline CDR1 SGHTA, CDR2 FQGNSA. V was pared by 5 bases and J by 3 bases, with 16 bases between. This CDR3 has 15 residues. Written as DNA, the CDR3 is TGTGCCAGCAGCCCTCGATGGGGGGGGGACACTGAAGCTTTCTTT. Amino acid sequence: CASSPRWGGDTEAFF.

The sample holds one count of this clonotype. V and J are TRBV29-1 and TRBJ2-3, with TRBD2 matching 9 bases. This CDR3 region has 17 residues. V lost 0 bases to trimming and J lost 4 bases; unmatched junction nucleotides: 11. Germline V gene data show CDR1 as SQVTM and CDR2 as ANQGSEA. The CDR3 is CSVEDSPGLALADTQYF. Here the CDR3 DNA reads TGCAGCGTTGAAGATTCGCCGGGACTAGCTCTCGCAGATACGCAGTATTTT.

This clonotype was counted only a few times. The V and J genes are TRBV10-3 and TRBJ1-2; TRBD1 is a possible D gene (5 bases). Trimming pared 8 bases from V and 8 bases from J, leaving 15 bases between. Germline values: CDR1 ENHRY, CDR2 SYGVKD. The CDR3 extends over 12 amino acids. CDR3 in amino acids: CAIGRDLTGYTF. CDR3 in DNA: TGTGCCATCGGGCGGGACCTTACGGGCTACACCTTC.

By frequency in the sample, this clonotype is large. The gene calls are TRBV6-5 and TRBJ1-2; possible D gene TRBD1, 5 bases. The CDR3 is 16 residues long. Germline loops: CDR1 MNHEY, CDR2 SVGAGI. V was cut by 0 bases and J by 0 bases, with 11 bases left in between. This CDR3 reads CASSYSSTAANYGYTF. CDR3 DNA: TGTGCCAGCAGTTACTCCTCGACAGCAGCTAACTATGGCTACACCTTC.

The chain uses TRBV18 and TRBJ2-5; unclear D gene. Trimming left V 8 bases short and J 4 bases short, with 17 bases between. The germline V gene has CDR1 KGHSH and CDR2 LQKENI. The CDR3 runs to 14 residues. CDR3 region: CASQASTDRETQYF. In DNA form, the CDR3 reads TGTGCCAGCCAGGCGTCGACTGATCGAGAGACCCAGTACTTC.

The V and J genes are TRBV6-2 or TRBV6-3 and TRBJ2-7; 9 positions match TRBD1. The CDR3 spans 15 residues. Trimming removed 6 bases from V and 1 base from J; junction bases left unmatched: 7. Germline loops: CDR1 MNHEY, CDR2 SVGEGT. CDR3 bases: TGTGCCAGCAGGCGGACAGGGGTCGGGTCCTACGAGCAGTACTTC. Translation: CASRRTGVGSYEQYF.

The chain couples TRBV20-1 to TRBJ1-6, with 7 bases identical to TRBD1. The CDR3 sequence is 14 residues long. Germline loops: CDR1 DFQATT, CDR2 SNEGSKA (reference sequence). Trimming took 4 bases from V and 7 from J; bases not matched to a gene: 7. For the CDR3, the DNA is TGCAGTGCTACCGTTGACAGGGTCAATTCACCCCTCCACTTT. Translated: CSATVDRVNSPLHF.

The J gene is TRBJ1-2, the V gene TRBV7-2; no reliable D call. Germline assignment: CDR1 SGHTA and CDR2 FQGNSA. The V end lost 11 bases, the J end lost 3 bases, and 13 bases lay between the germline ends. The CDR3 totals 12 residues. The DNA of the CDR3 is TGTGCCGGCTCCAGAGAATACTATGGCTACACCTTC. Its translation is CAGSREYYGYTF.

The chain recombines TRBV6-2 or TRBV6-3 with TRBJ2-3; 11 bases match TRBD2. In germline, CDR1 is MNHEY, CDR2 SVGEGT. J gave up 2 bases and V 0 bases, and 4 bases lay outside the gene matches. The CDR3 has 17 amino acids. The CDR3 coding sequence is TGTGCCAGCAGTTACTCGAGACTAGCGGGGCCCACAGATACGCAGTATTTT. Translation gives CASSYSRLAGPTDTQYF.

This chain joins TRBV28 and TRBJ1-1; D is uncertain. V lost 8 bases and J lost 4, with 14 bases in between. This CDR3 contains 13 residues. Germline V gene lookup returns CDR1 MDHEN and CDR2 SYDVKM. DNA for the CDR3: TGTGCCAGCCGGGATGCAGGCCCCACTGAAGCTTTCTTT. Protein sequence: CASRDAGPTEAFF.

In DNA, the CDR3 is TGTGCCTGGAGGCCAGGCAGGGGGAACACTGAAGCTTTCTTT. It translates to CAWRPGRGNTEAFF. The J gene is TRBJ1-1, the V gene TRBV30, with D possibly TRBD1 on 6 matching bases. From germline, CDR1 is GTSNPN and CDR2 SVGIG (reference sequence). The ends were cut back, 3 bases at V and 1 base at J, with 12 bases in the middle. The CDR3 spans 14 residues.

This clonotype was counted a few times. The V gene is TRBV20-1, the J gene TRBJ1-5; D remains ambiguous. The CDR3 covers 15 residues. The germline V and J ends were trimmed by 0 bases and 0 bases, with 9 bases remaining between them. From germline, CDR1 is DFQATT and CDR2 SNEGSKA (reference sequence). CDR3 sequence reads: CSARDMGYSNQPQHF. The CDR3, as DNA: TGCAGTGCTAGAGATATGGGCTATAGCAATCAGCCCCAGCATTTT.

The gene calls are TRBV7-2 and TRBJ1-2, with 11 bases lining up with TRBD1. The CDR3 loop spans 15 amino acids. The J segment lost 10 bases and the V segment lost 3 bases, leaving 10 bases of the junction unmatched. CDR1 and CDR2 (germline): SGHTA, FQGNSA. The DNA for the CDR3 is TGTGCCAGCAGCTTGACCGGGACAGGGGGGCGGGACTACACCTTC. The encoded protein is CASSLTGTGGRDYTF.

CDR3 coding DNA: TGTGCCAGCAGCTTAGAGCCGCAGCTAGTCACCGGGGAGCTGTTTTTT. Translated: CASSLEPQLVTGELFF. This chain uses TRBV11-2 with TRBJ2-2; D ambiguous. Germline V gene sequence: CDR1 SGHAT, CDR2 FQNNGV. The CDR3 totals 16 residues. Trimming took off 0 bases at V and 4 bases at J, with 12 bases between the two ends.

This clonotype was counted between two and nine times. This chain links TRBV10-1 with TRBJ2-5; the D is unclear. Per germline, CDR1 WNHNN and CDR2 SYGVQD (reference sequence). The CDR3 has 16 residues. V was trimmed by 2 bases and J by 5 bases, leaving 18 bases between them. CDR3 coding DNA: TGCGCCAGCAGTGAGAGTTTAACCGTCGGGTGGGAGACCCAGTACTTC. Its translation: CASSESLTVGWETQYF.